This paragraph covers one T cell receptor (beta chain) sequence. Its specificity is not known. The data were produced by immunoSEQ multiplex PCR, yet TCRdb's version contains in-frame clones alone and is incomplete. The sample consists of about 10,000 clones, about 63% of them appearing once. The data originate from a study of immune cell composition in non-small cell lung cancer. Broader study findings: Tumour TCR-beta clonality showed no significant link to smoking pack-years. Top 10 clone scores and clonality were higher in squamous than adenocarcinoma.

The CDR3 has 16 residues. Trimming at V came to 5 bases and at J to 11 bases, leaving 18 bases not matched to a gene. Germline loops: CDR1 SGHRS, CDR2 YFSETQ. Material for sequencing was lung tumor tissue. The TCR originated in a human donor with non-small cell lung cancer. The V gene is TRBV5-1, the J gene TRBJ2-1; 8 bases are a match to TRBD2. The CDR3 region has the DNA TGCGCCAGCAGTGTCCCCATAGCGGGGTTGCCCCCAAAGCAGTTCTTC. Translated, it gives CASSVPIAGLPPKQFF.